This is a list of T cell receptor beta chains from one sample in a study of blood T cells in healthy people across ages. TCRdb analysed the 5' RACE reads with MiXCR anew, one entry per CDR3 protein. The table lists some 1 million distinct CDR3 sequences, around 45% of them singletons. Sequenced sample: blood. These receptors came from a woman aged 55-70 years in good health. Both conserved end residues are part of each CDR3. The D gene is left open where the match is weak. Clone size, where shown, is once, few, many, or a class for clones that have expanded.

length	V	size	J	D	CDR3	DNA
13	TRBV5-1	once	TRBJ2-5	TRBD1	CASSVGQLETQYF	TGCGCCAGCAGCGTGGGACAGTTAGAGACCCAGTACTTC
15	TRBV16	NA	TRBJ2-7	NA	CASSQSVGSGAEQYF	TGTGCCAGCAGCCAATCGGTCGGGAGTGGGGCCGAGCAGTACTTC
14	TRBV20-1	few	TRBJ1-5	NA	CSALQVDGDQPQHF	TGCAGTGCGCTACAGGTTGATGGAGATCAGCCCCAGCATTTT
15	TRBV9	NA	TRBJ2-7	TRBD1	CASSPRDSRSYEQYF	TGTGCCAGCAGCCCCCGGGACAGCCGCTCCTACGAGCAGTACTTC
16	TRBV5-1	NA	TRBJ2-1	NA	CASSLVLRLPYNEQFF	TGCGCCAGCAGCTTGGTACTCAGATTACCCTACAATGAGCAGTTCTTC
15	TRBV2	NA	TRBJ2-3	TRBD1	CASSLLGTGRDTQYF	TGTGCCAGCAGTCTACTCGGGACAGGGAGAGATACGCAGTATTTT
14	TRBV18	NA	TRBJ2-7	NA	CASSPLVWGDEQYF	TGTGCCAGCTCACCACTGGTTTGGGGAGACGAGCAGTACTTC
13	TRBV11-1	NA	TRBJ2-1	TRBD1	CASSLRPDREEFF	TGTGCCAGCAGCTTGAGACCGGACAGGGAGGAGTTCTTC
16	TRBV13	few	TRBJ2-1	TRBD1	CATRDMGQGQENGQFF	TGTGCCACCAGGGATATGGGACAGGGGCAGGAGAATGGGCAGTTCTTC
12	TRBV20-1	NA	TRBJ2-7	NA	CSADSETYEQYF	TGCAGTGCGGACAGTGAAACCTACGAGCAGTACTTC
12	TRBV10-3	NA	TRBJ2-2	NA	CATGYDAGELFF	TGTGCCACCGGTTACGACGCCGGGGAGCTGTTTTTT
13	TRBV7-3	NA	TRBJ2-7	NA	CASSLLHSYEQYF	TGTGCCAGCAGCTTACTCCACAGCTACGAGCAGTACTTC
14	TRBV7-9	NA	TRBJ1-6	TRBD1	CASSYGTGVSPLHF	TGTGCCAGCAGCTACGGGACAGGGGTTTCACCCCTCCACTTT
15	TRBV19	NA	TRBJ1-1	NA	CASSSPDLLNTEAFF	TGTGCCAGTAGTTCCCCCGACCTTCTGAACACTGAAGCTTTCTTT
17	TRBV7-3	NA	TRBJ2-7	NA	CASSLPATGSYFYEQYF	TGTGCCAGCAGCCTCCCCGCAACAGGGAGTTATTTCTACGAGCAGTACTTC
15	TRBV12-3/TRBV12-4	NA	TRBJ2-7	TRBD1	CASSPSWTGLDEQYF	TGTGCCAGCAGCCCATCTTGGACAGGGTTGGACGAGCAGTACTTC
15	TRBV3-1	NA	TRBJ2-1	NA	CASSQDSLDLNEQFF	TGTGCCAGCAGCCAAGACTCACTAGACCTGAATGAGCAGTTCTTC
13	TRBV6-5	NA	TRBJ1-2	NA	CASSPSTRNGYTF	TGTGCCAGCAGCCCCTCTACACGGAATGGCTACACCTTC
17	TRBV6-1	few	TRBJ2-5	TRBD2	CASSPARTSGTQETQYF	TGTGCCAGCAGTCCCGCACGGACTAGCGGGACTCAAGAGACCCAGTACTTC
15	TRBV12-3/TRBV12-4	NA	TRBJ1-1	TRBD1	CASSWTGGGNTEAFF	TGTGCCAGCAGTTGGACAGGGGGAGGGAACACTGAAGCTTTCTTT
16	TRBV29-1	many	TRBJ2-7	TRBD2	CSVSGTSGLSSYEQYF	TGCAGCGTTTCCGGGACTAGCGGACTCAGCTCCTACGAGCAGTACTTC
21	TRBV5-1	NA	TRBJ1-2	NA	CASSLDRTAHVPTRRLSGYTF	TGCGCCAGCAGCTTGGATCGGACAGCCCATGTTCCCACTCGGAGGCTAAGTGGCTACACCTTC
17	TRBV3-1	few	TRBJ1-2	NA	CASSQDNSRTYPRGYTF	TGTGCCAGCAGCCAAGATAATAGCAGAACTTACCCCCGGGGCTACACCTTC
13	TRBV11-2	few	TRBJ2-5	NA	CASSFQGRRTQYF	TGTGCCAGCAGCTTTCAGGGGAGGCGGACCCAGTACTTC
14	TRBV7-2	few	TRBJ2-3	NA	CASRRSRTTDTQYF	TGTGCCAGCAGACGATCCAGGACCACAGATACGCAGTATTTT
17	TRBV27	NA	TRBJ1-6	TRBD1	CASSPGTGSSYNSPLHF	TGTGCCAGCAGTCCCGGGACAGGGAGCTCCTATAATTCACCCCTCCACTTT
15	TRBV15	NA	TRBJ2-5	NA	CATSRDRGPQETQYF	TGTGCCACCAGCAGAGATCGGGGACCGCAAGAGACCCAGTACTTC
13	TRBV27	NA	TRBJ1-2	NA	CASSVHPIDGYTF	TGTGCCAGCAGTGTACATCCCATCGATGGCTACACCTTC
18	TRBV6-1	NA	TRBJ2-7	TRBD2	CASSTQGGSGVWRYEQYF	TGTGCCAGCAGTACCCAGGGAGGGTCGGGAGTGTGGAGGTACGAGCAGTACTTC
15	TRBV7-9	many	TRBJ2-7	TRBD2	CASSLTGTTMDEQYF	TGTGCCAGCAGCCTCACCGGGACTACAATGGACGAGCAGTACTTC
17	TRBV6-5	once	TRBJ1-5	NA	CASSSTRMRVSNQPQHF	TGTGCCAGCAGTTCTACACGGATGCGCGTTAGCAATCAGCCCCAGCATTTT
13	TRBV7-3	few	TRBJ1-1	NA	CASSRGLSTEAFF	TGTGCCAGCAGCCGAGGGCTGAGCACTGAAGCTTTCTTT
13	TRBV7-9	NA	TRBJ2-5	NA	CASLEAGRETQYF	TGTGCCAGCCTAGAGGCAGGGAGGGAGACCCAGTACTTC
14	TRBV20-1	many	TRBJ1-1	NA	CSALSPQGNTEAFF	TGCAGTGCTCTTTCCCCCCAGGGAAACACTGAAGCTTTCTTT
14	TRBV5-1	few	TRBJ2-4	NA	CASSLVGGTNIQYF	TGCGCCAGCAGCTTGGTCGGAGGGACTAACATTCAGTACTTC
15	TRBV20-1	few	TRBJ2-3	TRBD2	CSAKLLAGAADTQYF	TGCAGTGCTAAGTTACTAGCGGGAGCAGCAGATACGCAGTATTTT
15	TRBV5-6	NA	TRBJ2-7	TRBD1	CASSDGTGRSYEQYF	TGTGCCAGCAGCGATGGGACAGGAAGGTCCTACGAGCAGTACTTC
13	TRBV29-1	NA	TRBJ2-7	NA	CSVVGGGTDEQYF	TGCAGCGTTGTGGGGGGTGGGACCGACGAGCAGTACTTC
15	TRBV5-1	NA	TRBJ2-1	NA	CASSSHKSSYNEQFF	TGCGCCAGCAGCTCACACAAGAGCTCCTACAATGAGCAGTTCTTC
15	TRBV4-1	few	TRBJ1-2	NA	CASSQGPLQEGGYTF	TGCGCCAGCAGCCAAGGTCCGCTCCAGGAGGGTGGCTACACCTTC
14	TRBV11-2	NA	TRBJ2-3	NA	CASSFQAGESTQYF	TGTGCCAGCAGTTTCCAAGCGGGCGAAAGTACGCAGTATTTT